This TCR beta chain appears in the sequencing data of a study of cytomegalovirus exposure and HLA in healthy donors. Study findings and constraints: TCR beta chains associated with HLA were, in a later analysis, more clonally expanded than equally common others. Later on, analysis showed that most CMV-associated TCR beta chains appeared to be HLA-restricted. In a later analysis, a genetic analysis reported fewer productive-TCR N-insertions in an Asian-associated ancestry cluster than the cohort average.

PCR employed 60 Vbeta and 13 Jbeta primers. Here immunoSEQ multiplex PCR was the method, and the copy in TCRdb shows in-frame clones only, minus some. This sample carries over 150,000 clones, approximately 80% of them seen once, and the ten largest clones take around 2%. V dropped 2 bases and J dropped 5 bases, with 9 bases sitting between them. CDR3 size: 13 residues. The germline V gene encodes CDR1 SEHNR and CDR2 FQNEAQ (reference sequence). The count of this clone is one. Its antigen is currently unknown. This rearrangement joins TRBV7-9 to TRBJ1-1; TRBD1 might be the D (5 bases). Source material: PBMCs. The origin of this receptor is a man between 50 and 59 years old in good health and CMV-seropositive. CDR3 coding DNA: TGTGCCAGCAGCTTATTGGAGGGGACTGAAGCTTTCTTT. It yields the protein CASSLLEGTEAFF.